This TCR beta chain was recorded in a study of Ad26.COV2.S vaccination and SARS-CoV-2 variants. On the study more broadly: Ad26.COV2.S arm of COV1001 included the donor. Once, or twice with 56 days between doses, Ad26.COV2.S was given intramuscularly. Study outcomes and limitations: Measurement of non-spike TCR breadth gave similar results in vaccine and placebo recipients.

A remark on this clone: Its cognate antigen is unknown.

The sample's treatment: 15 to 20 received Ad26.COV2.S at low or high dose, single or two shots; about 5 received placebo; per-sample allocation not given. The samples date from day 63 after the first vaccine or placebo injection. Spike of the Wuhan-strain SARS-CoV-2 was expressed by an Ad26 vector, which formed the vaccine. Trimming shortened V by 9 bases and J by 0 bases, and 11 bases separated the two germline ends. The CDR3 length is 13 residues. Some clones are missing from TCRdb's copy, which holds only in-frame ones; the method was immunoSEQ multiplex PCR. This sample has a few hundred thousand clones, with around 91% found just once.

The chain combines TRBV23-1 with TRBJ1-2; tentative D call: TRBD1 (5 bases). TRBV23-1 is an ORF; its function is uncertain. This TCR was recovered from a person aged 18 to 59 who received the Ad26.COV2.S COVID-19 vaccine or a placebo. The sequenced sample was peripheral blood, obtained in a trial of Ad26.COV2.S vaccine versus placebo. The CDR3: CARSDKSNYGYTF. CDR3 nucleotides: TGCGCCAGATCGGACAAATCTAACTATGGCTACACCTTC.